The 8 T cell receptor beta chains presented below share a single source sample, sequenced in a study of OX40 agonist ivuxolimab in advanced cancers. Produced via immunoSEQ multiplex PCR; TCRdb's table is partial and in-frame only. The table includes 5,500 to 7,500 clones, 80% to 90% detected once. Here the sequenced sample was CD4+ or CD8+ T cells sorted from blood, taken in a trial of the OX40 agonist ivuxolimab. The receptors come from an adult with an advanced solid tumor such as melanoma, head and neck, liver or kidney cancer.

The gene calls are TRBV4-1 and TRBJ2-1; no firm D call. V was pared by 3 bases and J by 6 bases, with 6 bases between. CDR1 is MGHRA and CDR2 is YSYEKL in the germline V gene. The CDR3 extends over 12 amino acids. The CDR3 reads CASSQKFNEQFF. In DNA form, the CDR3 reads TGCGCCAGCAGCCAGAAGTTCAATGAGCAGTTCTTC.

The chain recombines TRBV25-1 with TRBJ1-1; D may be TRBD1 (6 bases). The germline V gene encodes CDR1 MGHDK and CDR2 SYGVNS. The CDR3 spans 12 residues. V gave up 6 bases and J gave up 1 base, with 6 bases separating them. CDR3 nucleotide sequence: TGTGCCAGCAGACAGGGGAACACTGAAGCTTTCTTT. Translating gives CASRQGNTEAFF.

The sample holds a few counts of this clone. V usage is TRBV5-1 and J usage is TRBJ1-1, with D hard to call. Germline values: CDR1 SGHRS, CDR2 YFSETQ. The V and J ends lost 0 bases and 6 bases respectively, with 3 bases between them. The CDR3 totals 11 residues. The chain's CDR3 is CASSLGSEAFF. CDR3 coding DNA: TGCGCCAGCAGCTTGGGGTCTGAAGCTTTCTTT.

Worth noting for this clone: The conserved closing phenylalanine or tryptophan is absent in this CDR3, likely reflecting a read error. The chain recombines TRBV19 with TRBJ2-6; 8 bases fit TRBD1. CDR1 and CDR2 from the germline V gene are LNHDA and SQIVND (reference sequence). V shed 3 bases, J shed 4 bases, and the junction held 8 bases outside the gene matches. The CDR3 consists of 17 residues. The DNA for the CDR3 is TGTGCCAGTAGTATCTGGCAGGGGGCGGCAGGGGCCAACGTCCTGACTTCC. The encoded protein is CASSIWQGAAGANVLTS.

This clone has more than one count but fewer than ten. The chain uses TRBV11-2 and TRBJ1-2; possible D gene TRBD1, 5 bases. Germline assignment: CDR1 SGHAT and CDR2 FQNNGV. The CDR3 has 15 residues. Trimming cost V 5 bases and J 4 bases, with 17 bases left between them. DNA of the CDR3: TGTGCCAGCAGCCACGGGGGGGGTACCTCCTATGGCTACACCTTC. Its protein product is CASSHGGGTSYGYTF.

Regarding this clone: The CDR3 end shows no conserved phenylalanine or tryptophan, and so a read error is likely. The CDR3 DNA follows: TGTGCCATCATGGGTCTGAACACTGAAGCTTTCCTT. Encoded protein: CAIMGLNTEAFL. The chain links TRBV10-3 to TRBJ1-1; D not certain. V was clipped by 7 bases and J by 0 bases, with 6 bases between them. Germline assignment: CDR1 ENHRY and CDR2 SYGVKD. The CDR3 sequence is 12 residues long.

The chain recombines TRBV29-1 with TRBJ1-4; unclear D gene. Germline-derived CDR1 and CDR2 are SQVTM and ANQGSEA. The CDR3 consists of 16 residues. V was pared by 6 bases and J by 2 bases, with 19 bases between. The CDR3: CSVALMGEGTNEKLFF. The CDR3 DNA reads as TGCAGCGTCGCCTTGATGGGAGAGGGCACTAATGAAAAACTGTTTTTT.

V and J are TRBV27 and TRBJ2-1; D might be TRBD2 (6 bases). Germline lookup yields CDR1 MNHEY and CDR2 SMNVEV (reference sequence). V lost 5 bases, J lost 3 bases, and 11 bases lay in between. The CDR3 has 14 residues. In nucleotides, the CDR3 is TGTGCCAGCAGTCGCCGGGAGTACTACAATGAGCAGTTCTTC. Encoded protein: CASSRREYYNEQFF.